The 9 T cell receptor beta chains reported below all come from one sample, sequenced in a study of regulatory T cells in long-lasting Graves disease. Time point given: newly diagnosed GD, antithyroid drugs for less than 3 months. With RNA extracted from PBMCs as input, the TCR library was made. Arm-PCR of CDR3 regions and iRepertoire HTBI primers were used to build TCR beta libraries. TCRdb re-derived calls from the multiplex PCR reads in MiXCR, one entry per CDR3 protein. This table has about half a million distinct CDR3 sequences, around 12% appearing once. These data were also filed under a second study, of T cells in Graves' hyperthyroidism and ophthalmopathy.

Sequenced material: peripheral blood mononuclear cells (PBMCs), taken at new diagnosis, from a patient treated with antithyroid drugs. The receptors were gathered from a woman aged 25 to 39 with Graves disease.

This clonotype was detected many times. J is TRBJ1-4 and V is TRBV14; 8 nucleotides align to TRBD1. The CDR3 sequence is 20 residues long. V lost 2 bases to trimming and J lost 4 bases; unmatched junction nucleotides: 18. Germline-derived CDR1 and CDR2 are SGHDN and FVKESK. Here the CDR3 reads CASSQTASGQAWRYNEKLFF. The CDR3 DNA is TGTGCCAGCAGCCAAACCGCGTCGGGACAGGCCTGGAGATATAATGAAAAACTGTTTTTT.

A single count supports this clonotype. This may come from a read error, since a much larger clone is one base off. This chain connects TRBV11-3 to TRBJ2-5; TRBD1 aligns across 10 bases. Germline V gives CDR1 SGHNT, CDR2 YENEEA. The CDR3 runs 15 residues. This CDR3 is CASSQGTGVGETQCF. CDR3 bases: TGCGCCAGCAGCCAAGGGACAGGGGTGGGCGAGACCCAGTGCTTC.

V usage is TRBV28 and J usage is TRBJ2-3; 7 positions agree with TRBD2. The J segment lost 5 bases and the V segment lost 3 bases, leaving 8 bases of the junction unmatched. The CDR3 is 15 residues long. The germline V gene encodes CDR1 MDHEN and CDR2 SYDVKM. The CDR3 DNA reads TGTGCCAGCAGTTTTTTGGGGGGGGGAGAAGATACGCAGTATTTT. Protein product: CASSFLGGGEDTQYF.

Ten or more counts support this clonotype. The chain combines TRBV28 with TRBJ2-7; 7 bases are a match to TRBD1. This CDR3 contains 16 residues. V lost 0 bases, J lost 7 bases, and 12 bases stayed unmatched. Looked up from germline, CDR1 is MDHEN and CDR2 is SYDVKM. The CDR3 DNA sequence: TGTGCCAGCAGTTTATGGTCTAGCCAGGGGGACGGGGAGCAGTACTTC. Translated, it gives CASSLWSSQGDGEQYF. The complete variable domain, with remaining parts taken from reference TRBV28 and TRBJ2-7, reads DVKVTQSSRYLVKRTGEKVFLECVQDMDHENMFWYRQDPGLGLRLIYFSYDVKMKEKGDIPEGYSVSREKKERFSLILESASTNQTSMYLCASSLWSSQGDGEQYFGPGTRLTVT.

The table lists this clonotype with many counts. The chain has TRBV15 and TRBJ2-1; D call uncertain. Trimming shortened V by 3 bases and J by 0 bases, and 12 bases separated the two germline ends. CDR3 length equals 16 residues. The germline V gene encodes CDR1 LNHNV and CDR2 YYDKDF (reference sequence). CDR3 coding DNA: TGTGCCACCAGCAGTCGAGAGCCAAGCTCCTACAATGAGCAGTTCTTC. Translated, it gives CATSSREPSSYNEQFF. Combining the CDR3 with reference TRBV15 and TRBJ2-1 gives the whole variable domain DAMVIQNPRYQVTQFGKPVTLSCSQTLNHNVMYWYQQKSSQAPKLLFHYYDKDFNNEADTPDNFQSRRPNTSFCFLDIRSPGLGDTAMYLCATSSREPSSYNEQFFGPGTRLTVL.

A word on this clonotype: A single base is all that separates this from a far larger clone, so a read error is likely. The V and J genes are TRBV2 and TRBJ2-4; 8 bases map to TRBD1. Trimming took 7 bases from V and 13 from J; bases not matched to a gene: 12. Germline values: CDR1 SNHLY, CDR2 FYNNEI. This CDR3 contains 13 residues. The CDR3 nucleotides are TGTGCCAGCAAAGGACAGGGAGCCAATGAGCAGTACTTC. It encodes CASKGQGANEQYF.

A few counts support this clonotype. In DNA form, the CDR3 reads TGCAGTGCTAGATCCAGGGACAGGGTGAGGACAGATACGCAGTATTTT. Its protein product is CSARSRDRVRTDTQYF. V is TRBV20-1 and J is TRBJ2-3; the match to TRBD1 covers 9 bases. Trimming removed 2 bases from V and 3 bases from J; junction bases left unmatched: 9. CDR1 is DFQATT, CDR2 SNEGSKA, per germline (reference sequence). The length of the CDR3 is 16 residues.

On this clonotype itself: This may be a read error: a much more frequent sequence differs by one nucleotide. The J gene is TRBJ2-1, the V gene TRBV30; D gene uncertain. Germline loops: CDR1 GTSNPN, CDR2 SVGIG (reference sequence). This CDR3 has 13 amino acids. The CDR3, as DNA: TGTGCCTGGAGTGTACGAAGAAGCAATGAGCACTTCTTC. It is translated as CAWSVRRSNEHFF.

In its sample, this clonotype was seen many times. The rearrangement uses TRBV18 and TRBJ2-1; the match to TRBD2 covers 10 bases. Germline V lookup: CDR1 KGHSH, CDR2 LQKENI. V shed 6 bases, J shed 8 bases, and the junction held 13 bases outside the gene matches. CDR3 size: 16 residues. CDR3 loop: CASSPGASGSFHEQFF. The CDR3 nucleotides are TGTGCCAGCTCCCCCGGGGCTAGCGGGAGTTTTCATGAGCAGTTCTTC.